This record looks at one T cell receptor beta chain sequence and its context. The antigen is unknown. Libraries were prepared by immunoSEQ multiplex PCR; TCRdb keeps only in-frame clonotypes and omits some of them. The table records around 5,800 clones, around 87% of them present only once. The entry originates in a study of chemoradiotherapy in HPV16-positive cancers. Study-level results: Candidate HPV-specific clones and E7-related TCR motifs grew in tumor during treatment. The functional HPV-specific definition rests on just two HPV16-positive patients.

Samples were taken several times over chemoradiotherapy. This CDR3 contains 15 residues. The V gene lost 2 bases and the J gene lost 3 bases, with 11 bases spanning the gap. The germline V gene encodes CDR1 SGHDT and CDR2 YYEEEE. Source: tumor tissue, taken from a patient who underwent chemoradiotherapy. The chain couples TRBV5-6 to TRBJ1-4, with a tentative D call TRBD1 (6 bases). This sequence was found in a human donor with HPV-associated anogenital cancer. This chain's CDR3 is CASSLRTAANEKLFF. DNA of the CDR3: TGTGCCAGCAGCTTAAGGACAGCAGCTAATGAAAAACTGTTTTTT.